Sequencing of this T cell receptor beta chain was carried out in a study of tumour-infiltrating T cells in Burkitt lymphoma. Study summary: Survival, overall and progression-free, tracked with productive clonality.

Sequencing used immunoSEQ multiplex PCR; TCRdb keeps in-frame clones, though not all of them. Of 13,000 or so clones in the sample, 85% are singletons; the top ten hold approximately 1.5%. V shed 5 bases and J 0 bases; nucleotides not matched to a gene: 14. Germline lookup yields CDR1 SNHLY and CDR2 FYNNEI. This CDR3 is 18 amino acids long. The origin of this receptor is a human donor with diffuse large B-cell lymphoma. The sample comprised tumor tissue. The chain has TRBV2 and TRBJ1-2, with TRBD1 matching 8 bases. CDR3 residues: CASSSSHMGQAANYGYTF. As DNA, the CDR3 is TGTGCCAGCAGTTCGTCTCACATGGGACAGGCAGCTAACTATGGCTACACCTTC.